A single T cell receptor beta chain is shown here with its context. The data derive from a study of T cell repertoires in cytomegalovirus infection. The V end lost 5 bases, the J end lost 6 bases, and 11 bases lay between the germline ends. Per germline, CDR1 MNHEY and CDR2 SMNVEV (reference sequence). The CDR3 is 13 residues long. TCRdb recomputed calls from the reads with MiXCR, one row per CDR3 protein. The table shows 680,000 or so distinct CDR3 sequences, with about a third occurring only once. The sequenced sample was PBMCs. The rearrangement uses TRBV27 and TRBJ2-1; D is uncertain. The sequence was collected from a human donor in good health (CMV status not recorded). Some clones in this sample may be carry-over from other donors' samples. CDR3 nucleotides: TGTGCCAGCAGTAGCCGGGCCCTCAATGAGCAGTTCTTC. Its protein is CASSSRALNEQFF.